This TCR beta chain was recorded in a study of OX40 agonist ivuxolimab in advanced cancers. Study background: Ivuxolimab, which is an agonistic anti-OX40 (CD134) antibody, was administered to the patients.

V lost 2 bases and J 1 base, leaving 16 bases between the germline ends. Germline V CDR1 and CDR2: SGHVS, FNYEAQ. This CDR3 contains 17 residues. Autoimmune disease history or systemic immunosuppression disqualified patients. Only in-frame clones appear in the TCRdb table, and some are missing; sequencing was by immunoSEQ multiplex PCR. The sample lists 55,000 to 70,000 clones; 84% were seen once. The source material was CD4+ or CD8+ T cells sorted from blood, sampled in a trial of the OX40 agonist ivuxolimab. The chain has TRBV7-6 and TRBJ2-3, with D possibly being TRBD2 (5 bases). This clonotype was sampled from an adult with an advanced solid tumor such as melanoma, head and neck, liver or kidney cancer. CDR3 amino acids: CASSLSGVIRGTDTQYF. In DNA form, the CDR3 reads TGTGCCAGCAGCTTAAGCGGCGTAATTCGGGGCACAGATACGCAGTATTTT.